This entry concerns a single T cell receptor (beta chain). Only one count was recorded for this clone. Its target antigen remains unknown. No base-level quality is on record; no much larger clone is a single base apart. The V end gives up 6 bases and the J end 3 bases, leaving 6 bases in the junction not matched to a gene. Sequences MGHDK (CDR1) and SYGVNS (CDR2) are obtained from the germline V gene. The CDR3 has 14 amino acids, counting the end cysteine and phenylalanine. Only the CDR3 part of the read is kept: 42 bases, read in frame from the first base. This entry belongs to a study of OX40 agonist ivuxolimab in advanced cancers. For the study in its entirety: Ivuxolimab was a fully human IgG2 agonistic monoclonal antibody targeting the costimulatory receptor OX40 (CD134). Intravenous ivuxolimab was administered to patients every 2 weeks at six dose levels: 0.01, 0.1, 0.3, 1.5, 3 and 10 mg/kg. Of the approximately 50 dose-escalation patients, hepatocellular carcinoma was present in about 20, melanoma in around 15, renal cell carcinoma in 9 and head and neck cancer in 9. In the dose-escalation cohort, more than 75% of patients were male, and the mean age was around 60 years, with a range of roughly 20 to 79. Patients were allowed to have had prior anti-PD-1, anti-PD-L1 or anti-CTLA-4 therapy, and 40% of the dose-escalation patients had been treated with checkpoint inhibitors. Partial responses occurred in three dose-escalation patients, of whom one had hepatocellular carcinoma and two had cutaneous melanoma. Peripheral TCRbeta sequencing was intended to test whether TCR sequence diversity was altered and clonal T-cell expansion was caused by ivuxolimab. The monotherapy dose-escalation portion (N = 52 patients) of the phase I ivuxolimab trial is reported in the paper.

Patients with autoimmune disease history or receiving systemic immunosuppression were excluded from the trial. Peripheral blood for TCR sequencing was collected from all dose cohorts at baseline, on cycle 4 day 1, and on cycle 7 day 1. The samples were drawn from a first-in-human, open-label, multicenter phase I dose-escalation trial of ivuxolimab. Adults with locally advanced or metastatic melanoma, renal cell, hepatocellular, or head and neck squamous cell carcinoma were enrolled in the trial. Before TCR sequencing, CD4+ T cells and CD8+ T cells were sorted from peripheral blood as separate populations. What the authors observed across the whole study: In partial responders in the 0.1-3.0 mg/kg groups, normalized peripheral clonal expansion was found to be among the lowest, especially among CD8+ T cells. The antigen specificity of the peripheral T cells that underwent clonal expansion was not determined. At doses of 0.1 to 3.0 mg/kg, clonal expansion of both CD4+ and CD8+ blood T cells was observed from baseline to week 6. Low levels of normalized T-cell clonal expansion were also seen in some patients who did not respond. On average, CD8+ T cells showed more expanded clones than CD4+ T cells after ivuxolimab.

For sequencing of the TCRbeta CDR3 region, genomic DNA was extracted from the sorted cells. The immunoSEQ Assay was used for sequencing of TCRbeta CDR3 regions. TCRdb obtained this table from immuneACCESS and retained in-frame rearrangements with V and J assigned. These tables miss some clones; where compared with another copy, unresolved V genes account for less than half of the shortfall, and the remainder is unexplained. The sample data list 70,000 to 80,000 clones, and approximately 90% of these were observed just once. In total, the top ten clones hold roughly 1.3% of the sample. The chain was built from TRBV25-1 and TRBJ2-3, and 7 bases in between align with TRBD1. The origin of this receptor is an adult with an advanced solid tumor such as melanoma, head and neck, liver or kidney cancer. Source: CD4+ or CD8+ T cells sorted from blood, taken in a trial of the OX40 agonist ivuxolimab. Read as DNA, the sequence is TGTGCCAGCAGCCCAGGGGGAACTACAGATACGCAGTATTTT. This sequence encodes CASSPGGTTDTQYF.